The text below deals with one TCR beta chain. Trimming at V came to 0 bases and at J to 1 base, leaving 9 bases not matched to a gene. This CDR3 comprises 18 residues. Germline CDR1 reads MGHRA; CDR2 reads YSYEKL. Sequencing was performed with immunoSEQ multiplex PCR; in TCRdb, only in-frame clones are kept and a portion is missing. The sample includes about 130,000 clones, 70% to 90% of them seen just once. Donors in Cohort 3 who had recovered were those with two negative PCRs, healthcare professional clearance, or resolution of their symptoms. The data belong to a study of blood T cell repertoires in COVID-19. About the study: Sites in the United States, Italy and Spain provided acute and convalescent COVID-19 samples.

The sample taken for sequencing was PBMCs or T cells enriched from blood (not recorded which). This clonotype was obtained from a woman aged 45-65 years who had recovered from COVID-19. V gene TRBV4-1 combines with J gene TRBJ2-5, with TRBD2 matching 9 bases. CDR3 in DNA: TGCGCCAGCAGCCAAGAGCTAGCGGGGTCTCCCCCCCAAGAGACCCAGTACTTC. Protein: CASSQELAGSPPQETQYF.